What follows is one T cell receptor gamma chain and its context. It is unclear where the CDR3 begins or ends on the DNA, so no DNA is shown, and the CDR3 is as TCRdb lists it. Sequencing used genomic DNA taken from PBMCs of patients and controls. TCRdb re-called the multiplex PCR reads with CATT. The sample shows 5,000 or so gamma-chain clones, about 7.5% of them seen only once. Germline values: CDR1 VTNTFY, CDR2 YDVSTARD (reference sequence). Termini included, the CDR3 measures 19 amino acids. These data originate in a study of gamma delta lymphoproliferative disorders and STAT genes. The sequence derives from a human donor in good health. The sequenced sample was blood. No J gene was named, though the V gene is TRGV3. The CDR3 sequence: CATWDRIIIRNSLAVEQHF.